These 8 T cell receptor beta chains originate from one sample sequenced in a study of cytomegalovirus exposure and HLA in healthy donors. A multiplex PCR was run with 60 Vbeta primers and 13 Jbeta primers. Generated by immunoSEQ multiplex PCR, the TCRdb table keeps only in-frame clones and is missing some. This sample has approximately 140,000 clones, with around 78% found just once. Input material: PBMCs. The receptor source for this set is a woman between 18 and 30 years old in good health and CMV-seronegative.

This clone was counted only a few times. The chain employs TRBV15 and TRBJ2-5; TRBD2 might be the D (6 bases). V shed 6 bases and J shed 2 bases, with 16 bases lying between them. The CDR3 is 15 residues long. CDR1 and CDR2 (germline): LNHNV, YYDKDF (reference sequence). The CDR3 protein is CATRHRDSKQETQYF. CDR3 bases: TGTGCCACCAGGCACCGGGACTCGAAACAAGAGACCCAGTACTTC.

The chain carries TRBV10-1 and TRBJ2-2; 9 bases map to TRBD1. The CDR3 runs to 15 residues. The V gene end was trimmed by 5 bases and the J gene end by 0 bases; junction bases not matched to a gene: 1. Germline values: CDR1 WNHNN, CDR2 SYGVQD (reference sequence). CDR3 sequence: CASSTGGANTGELFF. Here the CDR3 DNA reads TGCGCCAGCAGTACAGGGGGCGCGAACACCGGGGAGCTGTTTTTT.

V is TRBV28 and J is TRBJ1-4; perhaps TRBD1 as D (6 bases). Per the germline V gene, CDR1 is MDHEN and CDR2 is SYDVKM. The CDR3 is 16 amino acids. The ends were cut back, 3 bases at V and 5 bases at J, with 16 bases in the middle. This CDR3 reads CASSFRVRTENEKLFF. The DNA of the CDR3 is TGTGCCAGCAGTTTCAGAGTACGGACAGAGAATGAAAAACTGTTTTTT.

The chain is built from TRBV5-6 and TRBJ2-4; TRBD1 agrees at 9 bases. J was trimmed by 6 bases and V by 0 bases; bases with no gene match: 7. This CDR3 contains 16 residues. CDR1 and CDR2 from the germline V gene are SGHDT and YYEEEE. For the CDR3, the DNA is TGTGCCAGCAGCTTGGGGGACAGGGAGGTCGGAAACATTCAGTACTTC. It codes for CASSLGDREVGNIQYF.

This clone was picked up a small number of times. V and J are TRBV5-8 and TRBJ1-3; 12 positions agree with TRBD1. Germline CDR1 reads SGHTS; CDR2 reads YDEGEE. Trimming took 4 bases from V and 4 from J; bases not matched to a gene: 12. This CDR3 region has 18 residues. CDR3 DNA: TGTGCCAGCAGCGCCCGGGACAGGGGGCGCGATAAAGGAAACACCATATATTTT. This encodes CASSARDRGRDKGNTIYF.

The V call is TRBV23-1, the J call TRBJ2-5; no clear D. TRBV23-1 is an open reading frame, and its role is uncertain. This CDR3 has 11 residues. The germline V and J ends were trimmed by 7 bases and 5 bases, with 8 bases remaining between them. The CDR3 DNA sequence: TGCGCCAGCATCCCCGGGGAGACCCAGTACTTC. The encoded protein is CASIPGETQYF.

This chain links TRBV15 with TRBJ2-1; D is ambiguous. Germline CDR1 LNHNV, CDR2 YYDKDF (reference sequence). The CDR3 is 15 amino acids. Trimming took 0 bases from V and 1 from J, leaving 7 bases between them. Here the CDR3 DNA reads TGTGCCACCAGCAGAGATGGGCTATCCTACAATGAGCAGTTCTTC. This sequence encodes CATSRDGLSYNEQFF.

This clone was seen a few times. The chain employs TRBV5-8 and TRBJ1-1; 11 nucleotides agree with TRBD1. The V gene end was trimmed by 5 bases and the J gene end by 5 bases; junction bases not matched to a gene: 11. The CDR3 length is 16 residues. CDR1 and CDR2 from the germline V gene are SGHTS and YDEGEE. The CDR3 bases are TGTGCCAGCAGACAAAAAACCGGGACAGGGGGGACTGAAGCTTTCTTT. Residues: CASRQKTGTGGTEAFF.